This is a list of T cell receptor beta chains from one sample in a study of T-cell reconstitution after alpha-beta-depleted transplantation in children. Using its own MiXCR run on the PCR reads, TCRdb lists one record per CDR3 protein. The sample carries some 260,000 distinct CDR3 sequences, 20% to 30% recorded once. The input for sequencing was PBMCs, mostly from graft donor cells, taken 360 days after TCRalphabeta/CD19-depleted stem cell transplant. Receptor source: a female patient younger than 10 who had a stem cell transplant for congenital amegakaryocytic thrombocytopenia, so the T cells may come from the graft donor. Both conserved end residues are part of each CDR3. Fields, in order: D gene, CDR3 length, clone size, V gene, J gene, CDR3 DNA, CDR3 protein. A D gene is named only where the DNA matches it firmly. The size entry is marked missing in some rows and otherwise reads once, few, many or a size class.

d_gene: -; len: 13; abundance: many; v_gene: TRBV10-3; j_gene: TRBJ1-2; CDR3nt: TGTGCCATCAGGTTGACAGCTAACTATGGCTACACCTTC; CDR3aa: CAIRLTANYGYTF
d_gene: -; len: 14; abundance: many; v_gene: TRBV6-1; j_gene: TRBJ1-4; CDR3nt: TGTGCCAGCAGCCGGGGTCAGCTAAATGAAAAACTGTTTTTT; CDR3aa: CASSRGQLNEKLFF
d_gene: TRBD1; len: 15; abundance: -; v_gene: TRBV4-1; j_gene: TRBJ2-3; CDR3nt: TGCGCCAGCAGCCAAGAACCGGGACAGGGGGATACGCAGTATTTT; CDR3aa: CASSQEPGQGDTQYF
d_gene: -; len: 14; abundance: few; v_gene: TRBV18; j_gene: TRBJ1-2; CDR3nt: TGTGCCAGCTCGGCCCGGCAGGGCGCCTATGGCTACACCTTC; CDR3aa: CASSARQGAYGYTF
d_gene: -; len: 14; abundance: few; v_gene: TRBV5-1; j_gene: TRBJ2-5; CDR3nt: TGCGCCAGCAGCTTGGCAGAGGTTGGAGAGACCCAGTACTTC; CDR3aa: CASSLAEVGETQYF
d_gene: -; len: 14; abundance: -; v_gene: TRBV6-1; j_gene: TRBJ1-5; CDR3nt: TGTGCCAGCAGTGTCACAGGTGTCAATCAGCCCCAGCATTTT; CDR3aa: CASSVTGVNQPQHF
d_gene: TRBD2; len: 18; abundance: -; v_gene: TRBV4-1; j_gene: TRBJ2-2; CDR3nt: TGCGCCAGCAGCCCTTTGAGAACAAGCGGGATTGGGACCGGGGAGCTGTTTTTT; CDR3aa: CASSPLRTSGIGTGELFF
d_gene: TRBD1; len: 14; abundance: -; v_gene: TRBV5-6; j_gene: TRBJ2-7; CDR3nt: TGTGCCAGCAGCTCGACAGGGCGATCCTACGAGCAGTACTTC; CDR3aa: CASSSTGRSYEQYF
d_gene: -; len: 15; abundance: few; v_gene: TRBV10-3; j_gene: TRBJ2-7; CDR3nt: TGTGCCATCAGTGAGGGGACCCAAGTCCCCTACGAGCAGTACTTC; CDR3aa: CAISEGTQVPYEQYF
d_gene: TRBD1; len: 14; abundance: few; v_gene: TRBV5-1; j_gene: TRBJ1-1; CDR3nt: TGCGCCAGCAGCTTGGCGACAGGGGTCACTGAAGCTTTCTTT; CDR3aa: CASSLATGVTEAFF
d_gene: -; len: 16; abundance: few; v_gene: TRBV5-1; j_gene: TRBJ1-6; CDR3nt: TGCGCCAGCAGCGTGGAAAAAGGAGGAGGCAATTCACCCCTCCACTTT; CDR3aa: CASSVEKGGGNSPLHF
d_gene: TRBD1; len: 16; abundance: many; v_gene: TRBV28; j_gene: TRBJ2-7; CDR3nt: TGTGCCAGCATCCTAAACTCCGGGACAGGGGCCTACGAGCAGTACTTC; CDR3aa: CASILNSGTGAYEQYF
d_gene: -; len: 14; abundance: -; v_gene: TRBV13; j_gene: TRBJ1-2; CDR3nt: TGTGCCAGCAGCCCATCCCCCGGGACATATGGCTACACCTTC; CDR3aa: CASSPSPGTYGYTF
d_gene: TRBD1; len: 17; abundance: once; v_gene: TRBV6-1; j_gene: TRBJ1-1; CDR3nt: TGTGCCAGCAGCCCAGGTGGACAGGCCAAAGGGATCGTTGGAGCTTTCTTT; CDR3aa: CASSPGGQAKGIVGAFF
d_gene: -; len: 15; abundance: once; v_gene: TRBV5-8; j_gene: TRBJ2-5; CDR3nt: TGTGCCAGCAGCTTGGGGGTCGGTAGTAAGGAGACCCAGTACTTC; CDR3aa: CASSLGVGSKETQYF
d_gene: -; len: 17; abundance: -; v_gene: TRBV11-2; j_gene: TRBJ2-1; CDR3nt: TGTGCCAGCAGCTTTAGGGACATGCGGTGGGGGTACAATGAGCAGTTCTTC; CDR3aa: CASSFRDMRWGYNEQFF
d_gene: -; len: 13; abundance: few; v_gene: TRBV25-1; j_gene: TRBJ1-1; CDR3nt: TGTGCCAGCAGTGAGGCAAGGAGGGCTGAAGCTTTCTTT; CDR3aa: CASSEARRAEAFF
d_gene: TRBD2; len: 13; abundance: -; v_gene: TRBV12-3/TRBV12-4; j_gene: TRBJ2-2; CDR3nt: TGTGCCAGCAGGCTAGCGGGAGGCGGGGAGCTGTTTTTT; CDR3aa: CASRLAGGGELFF
d_gene: -; len: 15; abundance: -; v_gene: TRBV19; j_gene: TRBJ2-2; CDR3nt: TGTGCCAGTAGTAGAGGCGGGCCCTACACCGGGGAGCTGTTTTTT; CDR3aa: CASSRGGPYTGELFF
d_gene: TRBD2; len: 14; abundance: -; v_gene: TRBV20-1; j_gene: TRBJ2-1; CDR3nt: TGCAGTGCTTCCAGACTAGCAATAGGCAATGAGCAGTTCTTC; CDR3aa: CSASRLAIGNEQFF
d_gene: -; len: 12; abundance: many; v_gene: TRBV5-1; j_gene: TRBJ2-1; CDR3nt: TGCGCCAGCAGCTTGATCAGGGATGAGCAGTTCTTC; CDR3aa: CASSLIRDEQFF
d_gene: TRBD1; len: 14; abundance: few; v_gene: TRBV6-1; j_gene: TRBJ1-6; CDR3nt: TGTGCCAGCACCAACAGGGGGAAGGACTCACCCCTCCACTTT; CDR3aa: CASTNRGKDSPLHF
d_gene: -; len: 17; abundance: -; v_gene: TRBV3-1; j_gene: TRBJ2-3; CDR3nt: TGTGCCAGCAGCCCCCGTTGGACCGGGGCAGGTCCGAATACGCAGTATTTT; CDR3aa: CASSPRWTGAGPNTQYF
d_gene: -; len: 15; abundance: few; v_gene: TRBV4-2; j_gene: TRBJ1-6; CDR3nt: TGTGCCAGCAGCCAACGGGGAAACGGGAATTCACCCCTCCACTTT; CDR3aa: CASSQRGNGNSPLHF
d_gene: -; len: 13; abundance: once; v_gene: TRBV18; j_gene: TRBJ2-1; CDR3nt: TGTGCCAGCTCTTACGGACAGACCAATGAGCAGTTCTTC; CDR3aa: CASSYGQTNEQFF
d_gene: TRBD2; len: 19; abundance: few; v_gene: TRBV27; j_gene: TRBJ2-2; CDR3nt: TGTGCCAGCAGTATAGACCGGGGGGGGGCCGACGAGAACACCGGGGAGCTGTTTTTT; CDR3aa: CASSIDRGGADENTGELFF
d_gene: TRBD2; len: 13; abundance: few; v_gene: TRBV2; j_gene: TRBJ2-1; CDR3nt: TGTGCCAGCAGGCCCTCGGCGGGGGATGAGCAGTTCTTC; CDR3aa: CASRPSAGDEQFF
d_gene: TRBD2; len: 16; abundance: -; v_gene: TRBV20-1; j_gene: TRBJ2-1; CDR3nt: TGCAGTGCTAGAGTCTCCCTAGCGGGAGCCTACAATGAGCAGTTCTTC; CDR3aa: CSARVSLAGAYNEQFF
d_gene: -; len: 12; abundance: -; v_gene: TRBV6-1; j_gene: TRBJ2-7; CDR3nt: TGTGCCAGCAGTGCAGCGCATTACGAGCAGTACTTC; CDR3aa: CASSAAHYEQYF
d_gene: TRBD2; len: 14; abundance: -; v_gene: TRBV7-2; j_gene: TRBJ2-7; CDR3nt: TGTGCCAGCAGCTTGACTAGCGGGGCCTACGAGCAGTACTTC; CDR3aa: CASSLTSGAYEQYF